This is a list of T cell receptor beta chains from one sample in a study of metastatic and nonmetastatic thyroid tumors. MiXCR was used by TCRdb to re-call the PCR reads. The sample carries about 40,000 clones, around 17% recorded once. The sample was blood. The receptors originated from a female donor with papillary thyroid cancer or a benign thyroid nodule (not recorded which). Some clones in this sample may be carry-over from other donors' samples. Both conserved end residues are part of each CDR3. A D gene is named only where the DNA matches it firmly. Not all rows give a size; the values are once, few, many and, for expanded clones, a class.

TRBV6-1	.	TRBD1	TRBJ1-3	TGTGCCAGCAGTGAAGTGGGACAGGGGGCGCAAGGAAACACCATATATTTT	CASSEVGQGAQGNTIYF
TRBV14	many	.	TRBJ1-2	TGTGCCAGCAGCCAAGTGGCGGAACGTGGCTACACCTTC	CASSQVAERGYTF
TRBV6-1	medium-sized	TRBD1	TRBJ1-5	TGTGCCAGCAGGTCGGACAGGGACCGGCCCCAGCATTTT	CASRSDRDRPQHF
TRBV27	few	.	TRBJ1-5	TGTGCCAGCAGTCCCTTAGGTTATAGCAATCAGCCCCAGCATTTT	CASSPLGYSNQPQHF
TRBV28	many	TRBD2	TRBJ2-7	TGTGCCAGCAGTTTTGATGTAGCGGGGTCCTACGAGCAGTACTTC	CASSFDVAGSYEQYF
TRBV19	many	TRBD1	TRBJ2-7	TGTGCCAGTAGTCATCGGACAGGGTCCTACGAGCAGTACTTC	CASSHRTGSYEQYF
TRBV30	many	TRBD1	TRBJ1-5	TGTGCCTGGAGTGTAAAAGGGACAGTGCAGAATCAGCCCCAGCATTTT	CAWSVKGTVQNQPQHF
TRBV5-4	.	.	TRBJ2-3	TGTGCCAGCAGCTTGGACTACGGGACCCTCGGCACAGATACGCAGTATTTT	CASSLDYGTLGTDTQYF
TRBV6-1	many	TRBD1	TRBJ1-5	TGTGCCAGCAGTTTCGGACAGGGGTACAATCAGCCCCAGCATTTT	CASSFGQGYNQPQHF
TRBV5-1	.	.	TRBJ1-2	TGCGCCAGCAGCTTGGGGTGGGGAAGTCGTGGCTACACCTTC	CASSLGWGSRGYTF
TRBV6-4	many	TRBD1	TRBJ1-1	TGTGCCAGCAGTGCAAGACAGGGGACTGAAGCTTTCTTT	CASSARQGTEAFF
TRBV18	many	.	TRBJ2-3	TGTGCCAGCTCACCAAGGGATTCAGATACGCAGTATTTT	CASSPRDSDTQYF
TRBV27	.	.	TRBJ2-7	TGTGCCAGCAGTAAAAGAAACAGCTACGAGCAGTACTTC	CASSKRNSYEQYF
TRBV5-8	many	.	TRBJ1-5	TGTGCCAGCGGGAACCGGGTGACGGGCAATCAGCCCCAGCATTTT	CASGNRVTGNQPQHF
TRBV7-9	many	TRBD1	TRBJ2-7	TGTGCCAGCAGCTTAGCCCAGGGGGAGCAGTACGAGCAGTACTTC	CASSLAQGEQYEQYF
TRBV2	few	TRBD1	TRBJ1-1	TGTGCCAGCAGTGGGACAGGTTTGGCTTTCTTT	CASSGTGLAFF
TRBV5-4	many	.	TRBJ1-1	TGTGCCAGCAACAACAGGGTTGGGGAATTGGGTGAAGCTTTCTTT	CASNNRVGELGEAFF
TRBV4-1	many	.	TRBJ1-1	TGCGCCAGCAGCCAATGGCAGGCCGAAATGGCTTTCTTT	CASSQWQAEMAFF
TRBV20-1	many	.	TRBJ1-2	TGCAGTGCTGTCCCAGGGTCCGCCTCCTATGGCTACACCTTC	CSAVPGSASYGYTF
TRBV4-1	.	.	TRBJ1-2	TGCGCCAGCAGCCAAGGGACACGCAGCTATGGCTACACCTTC	CASSQGTRSYGYTF
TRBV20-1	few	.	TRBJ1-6	TGCAGTGCTTATCTGACAGGCGACAATTCACCCCTCCACTTT	CSAYLTGDNSPLHF
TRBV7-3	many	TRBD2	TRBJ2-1	TGTGCCAGCAGCTTTCTAGCGGGAGACAATGAGCAGTTCTTC	CASSFLAGDNEQFF
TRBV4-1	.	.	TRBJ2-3	TGCACCAGCAGCCAAGACTGTAGCACAGATACGCAGTATTTT	CTSSQDCSTDTQYF
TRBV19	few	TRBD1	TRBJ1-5	TGTGCCAGTAGAGAGGGACAGGAGAATAAGCCCCAGCATTTT	CASREGQENKPQHF
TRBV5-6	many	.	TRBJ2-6	TGTGCCAGCAGCTTGGACCCTAGAAGCTCTGGGGCCAACGTCCTGACTTTC	CASSLDPRSSGANVLTF
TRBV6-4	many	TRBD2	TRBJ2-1	TGTGCCAGCAGTGACTACAGCGGGAGAGGGTACAATGAGCAGTTCTTC	CASSDYSGRGYNEQFF
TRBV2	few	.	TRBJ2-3	TGTGCCAGCAGTTCGACGATGAAAGATACGCAGTATTTT	CASSSTMKDTQYF
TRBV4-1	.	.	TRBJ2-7	TGCGCCAGCAGCCTTCAAACAGGGACCGGGACACTCGCGCACGAGCAGTACTTC	CASSLQTGTGTLAHEQYF
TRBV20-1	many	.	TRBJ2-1	TGCAGTGCTAGTGCCGCCTACGCGAATGAGCAGTTCTTC	CSASAAYANEQFF
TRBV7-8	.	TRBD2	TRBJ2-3	TGTGCCAGCAGCCTAGGGGGACTAGCGGAAGGCACAGATACGCAGTATTTT	CASSLGGLAEGTDTQYF
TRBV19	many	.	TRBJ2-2	TGTGCCAGTACGCGGGTTTCCAACACCGGGGAGCTGTTTTTT	CASTRVSNTGELFF
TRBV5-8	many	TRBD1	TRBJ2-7	TGTGCCAGCAGCTTGAGATTAGGGGGCGGCTACGAGCAGTACTTC	CASSLRLGGGYEQYF
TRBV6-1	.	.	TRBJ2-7	TGTGCCAGCAGTGCCCGGTACATTTCCTACGAGCAGTACTTC	CASSARYISYEQYF
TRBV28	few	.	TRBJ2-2	TGTGCCAGCAGTAAAGGGGGGGAGTACACCGGGGAGCTGTTTTTT	CASSKGGEYTGELFF
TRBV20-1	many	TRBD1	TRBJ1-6	TGCAGTGCTAGACCCCGACAGGGTCGGAATTCACCCCTCCACTTT	CSARPRQGRNSPLHF
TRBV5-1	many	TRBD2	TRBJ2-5	TGCGCCAGCAGCTTAGACCTTACTAGCGGGACCCAAGAGACCCAGTACTTC	CASSLDLTSGTQETQYF
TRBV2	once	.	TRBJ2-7	TGTGCCAGCAGTGAAGCGGTTCCGGACGCGCGACCCTACGAGCAGTACTTC	CASSEAVPDARPYEQYF
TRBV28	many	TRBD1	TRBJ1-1	TGTGCCAGCAGTCCCCACAGGGGGGGAGCTTTCTTT	CASSPHRGGAFF
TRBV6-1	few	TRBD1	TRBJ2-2	TGTGCCACAGAGGGGGCAGGAACCGGGGAGCTGTTTTTT	CATEGAGTGELFF
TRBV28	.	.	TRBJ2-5	TGTGCCAGCAGTTTATCGATTTCTCGCCAAGAGACCCAGTACTTC	CASSLSISRQETQYF
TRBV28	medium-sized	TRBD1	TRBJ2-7	TGTGCCAGCAGTCAAGGACAGGGTGTCCACGAGCAGTACTTC	CASSQGQGVHEQYF
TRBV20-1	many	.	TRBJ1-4	TGCAGTGCCCCGTCGGGGGGCTCTAATGAAAAACTGTTTTTT	CSAPSGGSNEKLFF
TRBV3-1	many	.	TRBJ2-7	TGTGCCAGCAGCCTCGGGACGGCAGGTCCGGGCGAGCAGTACTTC	CASSLGTAGPGEQYF
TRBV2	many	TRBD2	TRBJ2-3	TGTGCCAGCAGTAAACGTGGACTAGCGGGGGCCCCCCTCACAGATACGCAGTATTTT	CASSKRGLAGAPLTDTQYF
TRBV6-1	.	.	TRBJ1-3	TGTGCCACCAGAGTCAACTCTGGAAACACCATATATTTT	CATRVNSGNTIYF
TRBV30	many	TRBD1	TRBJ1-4	TGTGCCTGGAGTCTCGTCCGGGACAGAGATGAAAAACTGTTTTTT	CAWSLVRDRDEKLFF
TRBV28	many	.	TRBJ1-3	TGTGCCGGTTCGGACACGAGCTCTGGAAACACCATATATTTT	CAGSDTSSGNTIYF
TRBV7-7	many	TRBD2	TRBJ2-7	TGTGCTAGCAGCTTAGGGGGACTAGCCAAGTACGAGCAGTACTTC	CASSLGGLAKYEQYF
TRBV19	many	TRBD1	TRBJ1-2	TGTGCCAGTACCCCCTGGGACAGGGCTAACTATGGCTACACCTTC	CASTPWDRANYGYTF
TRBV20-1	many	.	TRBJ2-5	TGCAGTGCAAGGGGACCGCTGGGGACCCAGTACTTC	CSARGPLGTQYF
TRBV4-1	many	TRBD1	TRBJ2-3	TGCGCCAGCAGCCAGGAGCCGGGACAGGGGGCTTTAGATACGCAGTATTTT	CASSQEPGQGALDTQYF